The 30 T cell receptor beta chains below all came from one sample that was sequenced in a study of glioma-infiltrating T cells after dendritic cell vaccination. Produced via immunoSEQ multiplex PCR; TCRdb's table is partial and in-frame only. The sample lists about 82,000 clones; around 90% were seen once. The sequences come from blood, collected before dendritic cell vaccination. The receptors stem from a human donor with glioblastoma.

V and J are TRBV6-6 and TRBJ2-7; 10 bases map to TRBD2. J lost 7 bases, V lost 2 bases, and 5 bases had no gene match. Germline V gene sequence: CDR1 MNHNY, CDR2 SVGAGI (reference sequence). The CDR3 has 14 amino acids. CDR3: CASSYPSGSWEQYF. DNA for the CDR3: TGTGCCAGCAGTTACCCTAGCGGGAGTTGGGAGCAGTACTTC.

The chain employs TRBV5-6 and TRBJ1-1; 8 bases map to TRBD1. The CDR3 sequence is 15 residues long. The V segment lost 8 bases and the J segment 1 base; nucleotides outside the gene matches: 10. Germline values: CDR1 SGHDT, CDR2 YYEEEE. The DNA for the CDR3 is TGTGCCAGTAAGAGGGCGACAGGGGAGAACACTGAAGCTTTCTTT. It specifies CASKRATGENTEAFF.

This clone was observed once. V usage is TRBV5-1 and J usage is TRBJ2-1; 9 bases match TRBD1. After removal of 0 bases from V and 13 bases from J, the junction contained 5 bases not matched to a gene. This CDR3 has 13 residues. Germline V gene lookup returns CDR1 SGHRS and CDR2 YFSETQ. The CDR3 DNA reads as TGCGCCAGCAGCTTGGTGGGGGACAGGGATCAGTTCTTC. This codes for CASSLVGDRDQFF.

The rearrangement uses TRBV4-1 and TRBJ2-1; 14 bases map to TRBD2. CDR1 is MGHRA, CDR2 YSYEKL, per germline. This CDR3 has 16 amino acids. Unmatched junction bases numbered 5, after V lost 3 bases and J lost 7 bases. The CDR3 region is CASSHRTSGRINEQFF. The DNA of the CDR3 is TGCGCCAGCAGCCACCGGACTAGCGGGAGGATTAATGAGCAGTTCTTC.

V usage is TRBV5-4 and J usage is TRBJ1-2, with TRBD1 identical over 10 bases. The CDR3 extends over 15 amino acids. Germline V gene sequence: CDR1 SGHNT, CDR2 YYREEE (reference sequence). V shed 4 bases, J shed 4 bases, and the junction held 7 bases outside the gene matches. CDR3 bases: TGTGCCAGCAGCCCCCGGGACAGGGGAATCTATGGCTACACCTTC. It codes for CASSPRDRGIYGYTF.

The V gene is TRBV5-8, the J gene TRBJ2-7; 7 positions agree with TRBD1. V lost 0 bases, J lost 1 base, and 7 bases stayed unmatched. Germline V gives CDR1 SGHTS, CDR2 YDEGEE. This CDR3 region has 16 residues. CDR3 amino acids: CASSLGPGQPSYEQYF. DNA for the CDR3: TGTGCCAGCAGCTTGGGGCCGGGACAGCCTTCCTACGAGCAGTACTTC.

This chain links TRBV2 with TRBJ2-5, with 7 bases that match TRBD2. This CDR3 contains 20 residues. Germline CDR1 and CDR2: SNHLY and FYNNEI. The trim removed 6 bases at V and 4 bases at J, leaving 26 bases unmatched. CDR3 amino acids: CASRPGLGEGGSVKGETQYF. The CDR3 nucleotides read TGTGCCAGCAGGCCCGGGTTGGGGGAGGGCGGGAGTGTGAAAGGAGAGACCCAGTACTTC.

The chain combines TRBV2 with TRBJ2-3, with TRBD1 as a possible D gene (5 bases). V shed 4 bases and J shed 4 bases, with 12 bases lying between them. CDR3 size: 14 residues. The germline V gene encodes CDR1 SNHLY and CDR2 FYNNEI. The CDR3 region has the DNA TGTGCCAGCAGTGGGCAGGGCGTGCCAGATACGCAGTATTTT. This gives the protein CASSGQGVPDTQYF.

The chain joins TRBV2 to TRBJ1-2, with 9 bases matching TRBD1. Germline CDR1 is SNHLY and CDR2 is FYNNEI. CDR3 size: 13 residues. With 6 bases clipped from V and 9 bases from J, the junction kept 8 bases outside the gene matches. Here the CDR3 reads CASSPDRGGRYTF. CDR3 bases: TGTGCCAGCAGCCCGGACAGGGGAGGACGCTACACCTTC.

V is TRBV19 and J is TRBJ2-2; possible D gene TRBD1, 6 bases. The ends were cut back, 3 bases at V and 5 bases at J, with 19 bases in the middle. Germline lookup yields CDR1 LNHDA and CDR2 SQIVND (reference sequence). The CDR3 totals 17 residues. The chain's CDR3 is CASSMGADPTGTGELFF. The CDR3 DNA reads TGTGCCAGTAGTATGGGGGCAGATCCAACCGGGACCGGGGAGCTGTTTTTT.

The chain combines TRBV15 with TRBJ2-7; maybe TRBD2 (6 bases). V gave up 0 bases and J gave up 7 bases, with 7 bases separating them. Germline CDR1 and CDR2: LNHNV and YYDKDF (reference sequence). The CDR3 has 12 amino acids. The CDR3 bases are TGTGCCACCAGCAGAGATCGGGGGGAGCAGTACTTC. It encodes CATSRDRGEQYF.

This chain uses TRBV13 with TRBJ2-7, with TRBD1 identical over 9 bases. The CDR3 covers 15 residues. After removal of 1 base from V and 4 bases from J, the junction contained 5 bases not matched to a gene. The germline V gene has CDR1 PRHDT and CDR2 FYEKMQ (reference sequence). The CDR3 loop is CASSLAGQGKYEQYF. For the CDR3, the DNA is TGTGCCAGCAGCTTAGCGGGACAGGGAAAATACGAGCAGTACTTC.

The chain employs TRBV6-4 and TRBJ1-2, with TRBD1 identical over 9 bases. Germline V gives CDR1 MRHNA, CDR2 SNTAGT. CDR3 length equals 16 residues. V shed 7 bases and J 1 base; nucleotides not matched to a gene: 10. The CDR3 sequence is CASTVSGDRVNYGYTF. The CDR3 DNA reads TGTGCCAGCACCGTCAGCGGGGACAGGGTTAACTATGGCTACACCTTC.

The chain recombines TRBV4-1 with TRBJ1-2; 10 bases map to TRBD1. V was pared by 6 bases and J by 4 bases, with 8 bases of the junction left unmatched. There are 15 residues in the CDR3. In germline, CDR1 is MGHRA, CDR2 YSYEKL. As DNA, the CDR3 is TGCGCCAGCAGTCCTAGACAGGGGGCGAGCTATGGCTACACCTTC. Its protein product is CASSPRQGASYGYTF.

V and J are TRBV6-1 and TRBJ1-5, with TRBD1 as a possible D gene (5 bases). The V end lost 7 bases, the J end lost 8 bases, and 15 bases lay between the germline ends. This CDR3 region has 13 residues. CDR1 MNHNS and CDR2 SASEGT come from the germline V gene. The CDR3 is CASNPRGTEPQHF. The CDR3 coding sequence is TGTGCCAGCAACCCCCGGGGGACGGAGCCCCAGCATTTT.

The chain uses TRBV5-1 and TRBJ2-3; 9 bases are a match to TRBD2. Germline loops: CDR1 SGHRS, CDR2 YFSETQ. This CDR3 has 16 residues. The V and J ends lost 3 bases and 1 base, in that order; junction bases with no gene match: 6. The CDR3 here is CASSYLAGEGTDTQYF. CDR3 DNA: TGCGCCAGCAGCTATTTAGCGGGAGAGGGCACAGATACGCAGTATTTT.

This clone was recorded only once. In DNA form, the CDR3 reads TGTGCCAGTAGTAGACGGGACAGGGGGTACCAAGAGACCCAGTACTTC. This sequence encodes CASSRRDRGYQETQYF. The chain carries TRBV19 and TRBJ2-5; 11 positions agree with TRBD1. Losses at the gene ends were 4 bases for V and 0 bases for J; bases not matched to a gene: 4. In germline, CDR1 is LNHDA, CDR2 SQIVND (reference sequence). The CDR3 contains 16 residues.

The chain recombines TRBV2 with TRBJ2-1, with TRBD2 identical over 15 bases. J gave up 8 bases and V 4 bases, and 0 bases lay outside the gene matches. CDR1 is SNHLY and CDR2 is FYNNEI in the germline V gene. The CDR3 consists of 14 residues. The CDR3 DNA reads TGTGCCAGCAGTGGGACTAGCGGGAGGGATGAGCAGTTCTTC. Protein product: CASSGTSGRDEQFF.

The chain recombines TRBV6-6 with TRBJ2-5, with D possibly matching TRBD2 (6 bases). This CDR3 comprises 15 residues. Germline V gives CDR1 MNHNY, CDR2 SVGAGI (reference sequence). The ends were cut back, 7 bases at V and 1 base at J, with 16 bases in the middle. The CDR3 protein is CASTRGGVPQETQYF. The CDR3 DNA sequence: TGTGCCAGCACAAGGGGAGGAGTCCCCCAAGAGACCCAGTACTTC.

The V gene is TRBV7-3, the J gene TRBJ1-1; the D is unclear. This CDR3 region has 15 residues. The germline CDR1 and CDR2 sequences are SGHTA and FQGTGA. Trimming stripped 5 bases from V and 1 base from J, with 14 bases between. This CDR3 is CASSEGGLGNTEAFF. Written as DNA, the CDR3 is TGTGCCAGCAGCGAGGGAGGGCTTGGGAACACTGAAGCTTTCTTT.

This CDR3 is CAWSVTENTEAFF. CDR3 coding DNA: TGTGCCTGGAGCGTAACAGAGAACACTGAAGCTTTCTTT. J is TRBJ1-1 and V is TRBV30; D gene ambiguous. Deletions cut 3 bases from V and 1 base from J, with 9 bases between. Germline V gene lookup returns CDR1 GTSNPN and CDR2 SVGIG (reference sequence). The CDR3 runs 13 residues. Looking up the rest from reference TRBV30 and TRBJ1-1 gives the full variable domain: SQTIHQWPATLVQPVGSPLSLECTVEGTSNPNLYWYRQAAGRGLQLLFYSVGIGQISSEVPQNLSASRPQDRQFILSSKKLLLSDSGFYLCAWSVTENTEAFFGQGTRLTVV.

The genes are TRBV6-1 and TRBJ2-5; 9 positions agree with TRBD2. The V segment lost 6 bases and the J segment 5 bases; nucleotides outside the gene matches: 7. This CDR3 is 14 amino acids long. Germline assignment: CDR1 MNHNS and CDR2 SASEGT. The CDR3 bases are TGTGCCAGCAGCGGCGGGGGGGCCGGGGAGACCCAGTACTTC. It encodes CASSGGGAGETQYF.

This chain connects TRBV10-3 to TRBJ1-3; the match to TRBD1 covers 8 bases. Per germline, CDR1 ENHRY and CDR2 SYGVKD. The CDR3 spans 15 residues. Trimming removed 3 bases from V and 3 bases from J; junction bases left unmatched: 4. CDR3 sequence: CAISDGGQGGNTIYF. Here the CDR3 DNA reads TGTGCCATCAGTGATGGAGGACAGGGTGGAAACACCATATATTTT.

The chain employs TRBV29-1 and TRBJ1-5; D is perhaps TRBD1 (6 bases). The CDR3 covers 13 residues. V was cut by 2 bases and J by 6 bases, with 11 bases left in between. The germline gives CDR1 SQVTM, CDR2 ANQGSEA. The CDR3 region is CSVEQGRGQPQHF. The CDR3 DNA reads TGCAGCGTTGAACAGGGGAGAGGTCAGCCCCAGCATTTT.

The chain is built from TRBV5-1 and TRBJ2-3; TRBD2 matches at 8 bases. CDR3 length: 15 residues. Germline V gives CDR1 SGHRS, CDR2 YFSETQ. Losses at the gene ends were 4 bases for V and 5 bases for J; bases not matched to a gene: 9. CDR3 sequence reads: CASSQGLAVGDTQYF. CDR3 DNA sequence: TGCGCCAGCAGCCAAGGACTAGCAGTAGGAGATACGCAGTATTTT. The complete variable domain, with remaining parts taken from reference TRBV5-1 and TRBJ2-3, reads KAGVTQTPRYLIKTRGQQVTLSCSPISGHRSVSWYQQTPGQGLQFLFEYFSETQRNKGNFPGRFSGRQFSNSRSEMNVSTLELGDSALYLCASSQGLAVGDTQYFGPGTRLTVL.

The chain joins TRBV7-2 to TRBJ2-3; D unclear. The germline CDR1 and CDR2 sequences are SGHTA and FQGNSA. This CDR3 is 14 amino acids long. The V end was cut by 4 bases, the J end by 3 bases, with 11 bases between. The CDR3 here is CASSSSPVTDTQYF. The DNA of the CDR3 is TGTGCCAGCAGCTCTTCTCCAGTGACAGATACGCAGTATTTT.

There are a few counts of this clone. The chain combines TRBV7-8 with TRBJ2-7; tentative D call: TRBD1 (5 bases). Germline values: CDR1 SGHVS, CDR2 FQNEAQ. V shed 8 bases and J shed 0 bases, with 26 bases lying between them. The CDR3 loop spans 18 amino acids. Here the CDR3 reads CASPRRHDSRYASYEQYF. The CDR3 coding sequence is TGTGCCAGCCCCCGCCGCCACGACAGTCGATACGCCTCCTACGAGCAGTACTTC.

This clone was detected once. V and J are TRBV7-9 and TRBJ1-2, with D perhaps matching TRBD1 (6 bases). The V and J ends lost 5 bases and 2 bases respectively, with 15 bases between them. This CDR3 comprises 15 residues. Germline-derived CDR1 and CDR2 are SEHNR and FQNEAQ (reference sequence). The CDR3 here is CASSPTDRKNYGYTF. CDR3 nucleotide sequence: TGTGCCAGCAGCCCCACCGACAGGAAGAACTATGGCTACACCTTC. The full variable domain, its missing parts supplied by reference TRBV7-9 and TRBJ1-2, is DTGVSQNPRHKITKRGQNVTFRCDPISEHNRLYWYRQTLGQGPEFLTYFQNEAQLEKSRLLSDRFSAERPKGSFSTLEIQRTEQGDSAMYLCASSPTDRKNYGYTFGSGTRLTVV.

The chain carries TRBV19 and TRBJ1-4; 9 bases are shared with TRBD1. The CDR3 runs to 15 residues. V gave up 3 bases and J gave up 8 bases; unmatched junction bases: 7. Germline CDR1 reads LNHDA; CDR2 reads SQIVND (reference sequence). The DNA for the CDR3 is TGTGCCAGTAGTATTGGGGGGACAGGGTACGAAAAACTGTTTTTT. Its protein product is CASSIGGTGYEKLFF.

This CDR3 is CASTSGTIHQPQHF. CDR3 in DNA: TGTGCCAGTACATCCGGGACAATTCATCAGCCCCAGCATTTT. This chain connects TRBV19 to TRBJ1-5, with D tentatively TRBD1 (6 bases). The CDR3 runs to 14 residues. Germline V lookup: CDR1 LNHDA, CDR2 SQIVND (reference sequence). Trimming stripped 7 bases from V and 5 bases from J, with 15 bases between.